This T cell receptor beta chain derives from a study of OX40 agonist ivuxolimab in advanced cancers. Study observations and caveats: Relative to CD4+, CD8+ T cells held more expanded clones on average. Clonal expansion was among the lowest in partial responders at 0.1-3.0 mg/kg, especially CD8+. No antigen was identified for the clonally expanded peripheral T cells.

Remarks on this clone: The antigen is undetermined.

The V and J ends lost 3 bases and 4 bases, in that order; junction bases with no gene match: 8. The CDR3 runs to 15 residues. Germline CDR1 reads SGHTS; CDR2 reads YDEGEE. Profiling relied on immunoSEQ multiplex PCR, and the TCRdb table lists in-frame clones only, not all of them. The table records tens of thousands of clones, 75% to 85% of them present only once. V gene TRBV5-8 combines with J gene TRBJ2-3; 7 nucleotides agree with TRBD1. The sequences come from CD4+ or CD8+ T cells sorted from blood, collected in a trial of the OX40 agonist ivuxolimab. The sequence was collected from an adult with an advanced solid tumor such as melanoma, head and neck, liver or kidney cancer. The CDR3 coding sequence is TGTGCCAGCAGCTCGGGACAGACACCTGCAGATACGCAGTATTTT. It specifies CASSSGQTPADTQYF.